This T cell receptor beta chain was identified during a study of identical twins. Carrying unique molecular identifiers, the cDNA also gained a universal primer site through template switching. Via MiXCR, TCRdb re-called the 5' RACE reads, giving one row per CDR3 protein. This repertoire shows roughly 630,000 distinct CDR3 sequences, just over 7% found once; its top ten account for roughly 1.6%. About this clonotype itself: Antigen: not known.

Study results and limitations: One should note that invariant MAIT and iNKT cells could partly confound zero-insertion analyses. The degree of excess twin sharing was weaker in beta out-of-frame sequences.

The CDR3 runs 11 residues. V was shortened by 3 bases and J by 8 bases, with 8 bases between the two germline ends. Germline CDR1 is SQVTM and CDR2 is ANQGSEA. This sample also appeared in a second study, on yellow fever vaccine responses in identical twins.

This receptor was taken from a woman in her late teens or twenties in good health. The chain links TRBV29-1 to TRBJ2-1, with a possible D match to TRBD2 (5 bases). Source material: PBMCs. CDR3 in DNA: TGCAGCGTTGAGGACGGGGATGAGCAGTTCTTC. Translation gives CSVEDGDEQFF.